Below, 16 T cell receptor beta chains from the same sample are listed, as sequenced in a study of Graves' ophthalmopathy and Graves' hyperthyroidism. RNA transcripts were the template, and TCR beta CDR3 regions were amplified from them. Amplification began with first-round RT-PCR using HTBI primers, then second-round multiplex PCR was performed. MiXCR, applied by TCRdb to the multiplex PCR reads, yields one record per CDR3 protein. This sample yields around 590,000 distinct CDR3 sequences, of which 35% to 40% are seen a single time; approximately 4.1% belongs to the top ten. The sample taken for sequencing was peripheral blood or thyroid tissue (not recorded which). These receptors were obtained from an adult man with Graves' hyperthyroidism.

The chain has TRBV15 and TRBJ2-5; D gene uncertain. The CDR3 runs to 13 residues. Germline CDR1 is LNHNV and CDR2 is YYDKDF (reference sequence). Trimming took off 3 bases at V and 2 bases at J, with 7 bases between the two ends. The DNA for the CDR3 is TGTGCCACCAGCAGCCCCGGACAAGAGACCCAGTACTTC. Amino acid sequence: CATSSPGQETQYF.

The V call is TRBV10-2, the J call TRBJ1-2; weak D call: TRBD1 (6 bases). The CDR3 is 16 residues long. The V and J ends lost 3 bases and 2 bases respectively, with 16 bases between them. Germline V gene sequence: CDR1 WSHSY, CDR2 SAAADI. The CDR3 reads CASSDGRDNGNYGYTF. The CDR3 nucleotides are TGCGCCAGCAGTGACGGCAGGGACAACGGAAACTATGGCTACACCTTC.

This clonotype was found many times. A junction end diverges from the germline sequence, so it may reflect a read error. This chain uses TRBV10-3 with TRBJ1-6, with 9 bases aligning to TRBD1. CDR1 and CDR2 (germline): ENHRY, SYGVKD. The CDR3 has 15 amino acids. In nucleotides, the CDR3 is TGTGCCAGCAGTGCCCTCCGGGACAGGGATTCACCCCTCCACTTT. Protein: CASSALRDRDSPLHF.

Details on this clonotype: At one end, the junction sequence differs from germline, possibly due to a read error. This chain connects TRBV7-9 to TRBJ2-7; possibly TRBD1 for D (6 bases). The CDR3 sequence is 17 residues long. Looked up from germline, CDR1 is SEHNR and CDR2 is FQNEAQ (reference sequence). CDR3 DNA: TGTGCCAGCAGCTTAACCGTCAGGGGTCCGGGAACCGGGGAGCTGTACTTC. The encoded protein is CASSLTVRGPGTGELYF.

This clonotype was detected many times. The J gene is TRBJ1-1, the V gene TRBV10-3; no clear D. This CDR3 is 13 amino acids long. In germline, CDR1 is ENHRY, CDR2 SYGVKD. V lost 5 bases, J lost 1 base, and 8 bases lay in between. CDR3: CAISRVGNTEAFF. The CDR3 nucleotides are TGTGCCATCAGTAGGGTAGGGAACACTGAAGCTTTCTTT.

This clonotype showed up many times. The chain couples TRBV20-1 to TRBJ2-3, with a weak D call TRBD1 (5 bases). Trimming left V 0 bases short and J 9 bases short, with 13 bases between. CDR1 and CDR2 from the germline V gene are DFQATT and SNEGSKA (reference sequence). This CDR3 has 13 residues. CDR3 residues: CSARDQGVGTQYF. Written as DNA, the CDR3 is TGCAGTGCTAGAGATCAGGGTGTGGGAACGCAGTATTTT.

The chain couples TRBV3-1 to TRBJ1-1, with D tentatively TRBD1 (5 bases). The CDR3 extends over 13 amino acids. V shed 0 bases and J shed 6 bases, with 8 bases lying between them. Germline CDR1 is LGHDT and CDR2 is YNNKEL (reference sequence). The DNA for the CDR3 is TGTGCCAGCAGCCAAGACCAGGGCGCTGAAGCTTTCTTT. Its translation is CASSQDQGAEAFF.

This clonotype was detected ten times or more. CDR3 sequence reads: CASSLGDSRYEQYF. The DNA for the CDR3 is TGTGCCAGCAGCCTTGGGGACAGCAGGTACGAGCAGTACTTC. The chain couples TRBV5-6 to TRBJ2-7; 7 nucleotides agree with TRBD1. V lost 4 bases, J lost 4 bases, and 8 bases stayed unmatched. The CDR3 is made up of 14 amino acids. Germline-derived CDR1 and CDR2 are SGHDT and YYEEEE.

The table lists this clonotype with a few counts. The chain carries TRBV12-3 or TRBV12-4 and TRBJ1-4; TRBD1 agrees at 8 bases. Unmatched junction bases numbered 10, after V lost 4 bases and J lost 3 bases. CDR3 length: 17 residues. In DNA, the CDR3 is TGTGCCAGCAGTTCGACAGGGGATGCCGGGTCTAATGAAAAACTGTTTTTT. This encodes CASSSTGDAGSNEKLFF.

In the case of this clonotype: A much larger clone sits a single nucleotide away, making a read error possible. This chain links TRBV10-3 with TRBJ1-2; no definite D call. This CDR3 contains 13 residues. Looked up from germline, CDR1 is ENHRY and CDR2 is SYGVKD. CDR3 coding DNA: TGTGCCAGCAGTGAATTTTACAACTATGGCCACACCTTC. Its translation: CASSEFYNYGHTF.

This clonotype was detected only a few times. The chain combines TRBV28 with TRBJ1-2; D not resolved. This CDR3 has 13 residues. Germline V CDR1 and CDR2: MDHEN, SYDVKM. V was cut by 4 bases and J by 3 bases, with 9 bases left in between. The CDR3 loop reads CASSSFSYYGYTF. CDR3 in DNA: TGTGCCAGCAGTTCGTTTAGCTACTATGGCTACACCTTC.

The rearrangement joins TRBV7-6 to TRBJ2-4; D is ambiguous. The CDR3 length is 14 residues. V lost 4 bases, J lost 6 bases, and 13 bases lay in between. Germline V gives CDR1 SGHVS, CDR2 FNYEAQ. In nucleotides, the CDR3 is TGTGCCAGCAGCTCAGACAATTATGCAAACATTCAGTACTTC. Encoded protein: CASSSDNYANIQYF.

This clonotype has just one count. The chain recombines TRBV9 with TRBJ2-3, with D uncertain. Germline values: CDR1 SGDLS, CDR2 YYNGEE. Trimming took 3 bases from V and 4 from J, leaving 12 bases between them. This CDR3 has 14 amino acids. The CDR3 region is CASSASWSPDTQYF. The CDR3 nucleotides are TGTGCCAGCAGCGCGAGTTGGAGCCCAGATACGCAGTATTTT.

In its sample, this clonotype was seen many times. V and J are TRBV20-1 and TRBJ1-1; D is undetermined. V lost 6 bases, J lost 3 bases, and 8 bases lay in between. The CDR3 spans 11 residues. The V gene's germline CDR1 is DFQATT and CDR2 SNEGSKA (reference sequence). The CDR3 DNA reads TGCAGTGCCCTAAGTCACACTGAAGCTTTCTTT. Translated, it gives CSALSHTEAFF.

This clonotype was seen ten or more times. V is TRBV28 and J is TRBJ1-6; D is perhaps TRBD1 (5 bases). CDR1 MDHEN and CDR2 SYDVKM come from the germline V gene. The CDR3 has 15 amino acids. Trimming removed 6 bases at V and 10 bases at J, with 19 bases between. CDR3: CASSRVDEGISPLHF. DNA of the CDR3: TGTGCCAGCAGCCGAGTTGATGAGGGGATATCACCCCTCCACTTT.

The rearrangement links TRBV7-2 to TRBJ2-7; maybe TRBD2 (5 bases). CDR1 and CDR2 from the germline V gene are SGHTA and FQGNSA. The CDR3 is made up of 15 amino acids. V dropped 2 bases and J dropped 4 bases, with 15 bases sitting between them. The CDR3 coding sequence is TGTGCCAGCAGCTTACTCATGTATGGGAGTTACGAGCAGTACTTC. Its protein is CASSLLMYGSYEQYF.